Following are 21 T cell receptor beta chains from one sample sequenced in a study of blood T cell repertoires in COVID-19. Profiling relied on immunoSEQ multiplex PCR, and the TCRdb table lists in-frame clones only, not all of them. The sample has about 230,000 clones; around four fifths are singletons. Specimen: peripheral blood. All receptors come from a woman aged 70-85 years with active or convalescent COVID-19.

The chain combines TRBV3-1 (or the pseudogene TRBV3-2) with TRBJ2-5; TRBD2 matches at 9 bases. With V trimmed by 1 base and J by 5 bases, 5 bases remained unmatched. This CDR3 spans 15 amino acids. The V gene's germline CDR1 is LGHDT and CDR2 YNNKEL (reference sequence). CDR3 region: CASSQVAGAPETQYF. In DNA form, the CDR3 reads TGTGCCAGCAGCCAAGTAGCGGGAGCCCCCGAGACCCAGTACTTC.

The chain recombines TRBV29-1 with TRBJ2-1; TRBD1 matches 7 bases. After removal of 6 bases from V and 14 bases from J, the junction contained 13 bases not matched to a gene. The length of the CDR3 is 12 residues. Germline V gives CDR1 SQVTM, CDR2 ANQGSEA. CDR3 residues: CSVDPDRVGKFF. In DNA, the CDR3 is TGCAGCGTAGACCCTGACAGGGTCGGGAAGTTCTTC.

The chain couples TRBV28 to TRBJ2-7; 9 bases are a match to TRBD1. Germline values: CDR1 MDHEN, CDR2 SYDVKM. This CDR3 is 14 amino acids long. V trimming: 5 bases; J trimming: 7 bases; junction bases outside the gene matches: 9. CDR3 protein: CASSQLDRGKEQYF. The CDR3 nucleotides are TGTGCCAGCAGTCAATTGGACAGGGGAAAAGAGCAGTACTTC.

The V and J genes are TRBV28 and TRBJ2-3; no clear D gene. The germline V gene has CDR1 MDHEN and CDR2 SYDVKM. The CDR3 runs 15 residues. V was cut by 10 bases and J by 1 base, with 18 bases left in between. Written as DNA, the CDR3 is TGTGCCACCTCCGCCCGGTTGGGCGGCACAGATACGCAGTATTTT. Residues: CATSARLGGTDTQYF.

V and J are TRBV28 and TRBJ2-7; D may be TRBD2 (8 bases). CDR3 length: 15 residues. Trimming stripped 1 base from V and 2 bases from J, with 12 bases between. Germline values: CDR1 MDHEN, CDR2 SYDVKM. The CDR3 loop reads CASSLSGGLAYEQYF. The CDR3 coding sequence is TGTGCCAGCAGTTTATCAGGGGGACTAGCCTACGAGCAGTACTTC.

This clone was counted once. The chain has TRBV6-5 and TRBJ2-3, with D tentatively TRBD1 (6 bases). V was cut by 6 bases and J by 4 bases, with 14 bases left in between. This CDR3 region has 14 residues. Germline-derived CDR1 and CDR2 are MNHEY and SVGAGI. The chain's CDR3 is CASRAIQGPDTQYF. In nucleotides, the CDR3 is TGTGCCAGCAGAGCTATACAGGGTCCAGATACGCAGTATTTT.

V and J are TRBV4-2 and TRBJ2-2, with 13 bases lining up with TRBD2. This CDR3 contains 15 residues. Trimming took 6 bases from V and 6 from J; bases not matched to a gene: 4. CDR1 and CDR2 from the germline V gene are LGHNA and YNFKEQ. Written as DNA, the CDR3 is TGTGCCAGCAGAGGACTAGCGGGAGTAGCCGGGGAGCTGTTTTTT. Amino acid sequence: CASRGLAGVAGELFF.

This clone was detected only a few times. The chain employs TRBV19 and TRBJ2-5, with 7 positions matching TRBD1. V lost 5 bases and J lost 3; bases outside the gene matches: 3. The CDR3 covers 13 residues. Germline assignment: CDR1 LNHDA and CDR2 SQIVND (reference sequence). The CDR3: CASSLGQEETQYF. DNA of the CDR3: TGTGCCAGTAGTCTAGGACAGGAAGAGACCCAGTACTTC.

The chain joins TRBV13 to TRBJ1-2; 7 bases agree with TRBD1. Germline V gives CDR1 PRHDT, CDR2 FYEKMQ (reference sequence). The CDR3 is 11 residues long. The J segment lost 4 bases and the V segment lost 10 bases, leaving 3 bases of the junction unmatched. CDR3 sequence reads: CAIGTAYGYTF. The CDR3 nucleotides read TGTGCCATCGGGACAGCCTATGGCTACACCTTC.

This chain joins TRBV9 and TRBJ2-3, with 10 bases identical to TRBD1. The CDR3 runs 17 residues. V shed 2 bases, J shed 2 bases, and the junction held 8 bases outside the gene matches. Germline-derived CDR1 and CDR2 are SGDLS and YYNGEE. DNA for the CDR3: TGTGCCAGCAGCGTGGGGACAGGGGAGATACCCACAGATACGCAGTATTTT. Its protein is CASSVGTGEIPTDTQYF.

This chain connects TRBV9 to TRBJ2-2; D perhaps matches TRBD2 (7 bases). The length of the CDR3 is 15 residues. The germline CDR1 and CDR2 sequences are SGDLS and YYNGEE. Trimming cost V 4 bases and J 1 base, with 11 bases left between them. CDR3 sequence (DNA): TGTGCCAGCAGCCTCGGGGGGCAGAACACCGGGGAGCTGTTTTTT. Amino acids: CASSLGGQNTGELFF. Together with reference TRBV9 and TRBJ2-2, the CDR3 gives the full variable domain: DSGVTQTPKHLITATGQRVTLRCSPRSGDLSVYWYQQSLDQGLQFLIQYYNGEERAKGNILERFSAQQFPDLHSELNLSSLELGDSALYFCASSLGGQNTGELFFGEGSRLTVL.

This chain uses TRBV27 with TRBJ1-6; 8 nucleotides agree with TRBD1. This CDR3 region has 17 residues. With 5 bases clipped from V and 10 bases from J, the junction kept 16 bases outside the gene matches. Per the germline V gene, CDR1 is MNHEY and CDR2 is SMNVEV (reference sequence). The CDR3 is CASSPDPRTGFGSPLHF. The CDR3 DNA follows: TGTGCCAGCAGTCCCGACCCCCGGACAGGGTTTGGCTCACCCCTCCACTTT.

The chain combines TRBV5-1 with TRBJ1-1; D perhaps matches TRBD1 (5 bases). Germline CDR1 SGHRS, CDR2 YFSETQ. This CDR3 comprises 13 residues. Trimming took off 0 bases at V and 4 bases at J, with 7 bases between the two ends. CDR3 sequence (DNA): TGCGCCAGCAGCTTGGACAGGCCCACTGAAGCTTTCTTT. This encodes CASSLDRPTEAFF.

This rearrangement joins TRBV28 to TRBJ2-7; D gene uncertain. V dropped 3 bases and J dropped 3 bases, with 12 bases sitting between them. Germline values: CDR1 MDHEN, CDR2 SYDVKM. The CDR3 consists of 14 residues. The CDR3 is CASSFSSTLYEQYF. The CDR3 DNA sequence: TGTGCCAGCAGTTTTAGCTCTACCCTCTACGAGCAGTACTTC.

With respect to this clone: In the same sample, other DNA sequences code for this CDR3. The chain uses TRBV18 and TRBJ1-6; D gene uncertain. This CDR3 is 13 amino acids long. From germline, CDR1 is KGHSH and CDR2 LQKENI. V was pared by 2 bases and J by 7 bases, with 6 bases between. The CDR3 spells CASSPGGNSPLHF. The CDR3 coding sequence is TGTGCCAGCTCACCAGGCGGGAATTCACCCCTCCACTTT. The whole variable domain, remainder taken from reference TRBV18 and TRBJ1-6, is NAGVMQNPRHLVRRRGQEARLRCSPMKGHSHVYWYRQLPEEGLKFMVYLQKENIIDESGMPKERFSAEFPKEGPSILRIQQVVRGDSAAYFCASSPGGNSPLHFGNGTRLTVT.

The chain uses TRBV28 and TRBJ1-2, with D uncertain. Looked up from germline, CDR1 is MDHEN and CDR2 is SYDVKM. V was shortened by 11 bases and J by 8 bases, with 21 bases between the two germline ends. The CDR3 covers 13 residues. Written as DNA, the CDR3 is TGTGCCGGATCGCGGGGAGTGTCGAGAGGCTACACCTTC. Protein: CAGSRGVSRGYTF.

The CDR3 loop reads CASSSHTGTGSHEQYF. CDR3 nucleotides: TGTGCCAGCAGCTCCCACACCGGGACAGGGAGTCACGAGCAGTACTTC. The V and J genes are TRBV7-2 and TRBJ2-7, with 9 positions matching TRBD1. J lost 5 bases, V lost 4 bases, and 12 bases had no gene match. The germline gives CDR1 SGHTA, CDR2 FQGNSA. This CDR3 contains 16 residues.

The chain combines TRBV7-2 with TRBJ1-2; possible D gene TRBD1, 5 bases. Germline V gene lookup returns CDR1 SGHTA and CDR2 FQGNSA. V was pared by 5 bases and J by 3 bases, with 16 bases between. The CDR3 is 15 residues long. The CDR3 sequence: CASSPDGGTHYGYTF. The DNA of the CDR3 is TGTGCCAGCAGCCCGGACGGGGGGACCCACTATGGCTACACCTTC.

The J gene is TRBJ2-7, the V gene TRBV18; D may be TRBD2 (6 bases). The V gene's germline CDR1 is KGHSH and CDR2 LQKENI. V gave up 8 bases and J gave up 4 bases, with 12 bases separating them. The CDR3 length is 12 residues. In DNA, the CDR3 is TGTGCCAGCCGGGGAGGAGAGTACGAGCAGTACTTC. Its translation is CASRGGEYEQYF.

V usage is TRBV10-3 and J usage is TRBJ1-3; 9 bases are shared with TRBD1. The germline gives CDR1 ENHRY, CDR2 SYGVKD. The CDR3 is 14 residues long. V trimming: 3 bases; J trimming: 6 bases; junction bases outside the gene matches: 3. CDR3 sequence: CAISETGGKNTIYF. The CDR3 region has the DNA TGTGCCATCAGTGAAACAGGGGGCAAAAACACCATATATTTT.

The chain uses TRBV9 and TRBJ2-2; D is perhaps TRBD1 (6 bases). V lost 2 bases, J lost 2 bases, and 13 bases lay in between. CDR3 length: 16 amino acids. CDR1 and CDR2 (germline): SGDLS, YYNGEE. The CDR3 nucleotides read TGTGCCAGCAGCGTCTCCGGGACAATCAACACCGGGGAGCTGTTTTTT. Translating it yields CASSVSGTINTGELFF.